The present TCR beta chain was sequenced within a study of identical twins. CDR1 and CDR2 (germline): MNHEY, SVGAGI. There are 17 residues in the CDR3. V shed 2 bases, J shed 2 bases, and the junction held 4 bases outside the gene matches. One entry per CDR3 protein, called by TCRdb with MiXCR from the 5' RACE reads. The data hold a few hundred thousand distinct CDR3 sequences, with roughly 9.9% observed a single time. As concerns this clonotype: No antigen is known for it.

General study results and limits: Interpretation of the results relied on cross-sectional statistical analysis and not on following the same donors. Twin sharing of out-of-frame TCR alpha was underestimated by models in monozygotic pairs.

The same specimen was also included in a second study, on yellow fever vaccine responses in identical twins.

The sequenced material came from PBMCs. This chain uses TRBV6-5 with TRBJ2-5; TRBD2 aligns across 14 bases. The origin of this receptor is a woman between 18 and 29 years old in good health. CDR3 sequence (DNA): TGTGCCAGCAGTTACATTGGACTAGCGGGGGGACAAGAGACCCAGTACTTC. As protein: CASSYIGLAGGQETQYF.